What follows are 27 T cell receptor beta chains derived from one specimen sequenced in a study of Ad26.COV2.S vaccination and SARS-CoV-2 variants. Treatment reported: 15 to 20 received Ad26.COV2.S at low or high dose, single or two shots; about 5 received placebo; per-sample allocation not given. Vaccine and placebo recipients were sampled on day 63 after the first injection. Clones were read by immunoSEQ multiplex PCR, and TCRdb kept only the in-frame ones, dropping some. The table shows around 270,000 clones, with around nine tenths occurring only once. The sequences come from peripheral blood, collected in a trial of Ad26.COV2.S vaccine versus placebo. These receptors were taken from a person aged 18 to 65 who received the Ad26.COV2.S COVID-19 vaccine or a placebo.

V usage is TRBV7-2 and J usage is TRBJ2-2; D uncertain. From germline, CDR1 is SGHTA and CDR2 FQGNSA. V was shortened by 5 bases and J by 0 bases, with 10 bases between the two germline ends. The CDR3 totals 15 residues. CDR3: CASSLRSSNTGELFF. In DNA form, the CDR3 reads TGTGCCAGCAGCCTCCGATCATCGAACACCGGGGAGCTGTTTTTT.

This sequence joins TRBV18 and TRBJ1-2; 7 nucleotides match TRBD1. The trim removed 2 bases at V and 6 bases at J, leaving 3 bases unmatched. The germline gives CDR1 KGHSH, CDR2 LQKENI. The CDR3 has 13 residues. The CDR3 bases are TGTGCCAGCTCACCAGCAGGGGGAAATGGCTACACCTTC. Protein product: CASSPAGGNGYTF. The full variable domain, rest sourced from reference TRBV18 and TRBJ1-2, is NAGVMQNPRHLVRRRGQEARLRCSPMKGHSHVYWYRQLPEEGLKFMVYLQKENIIDESGMPKERFSAEFPKEGPSILRIQQVVRGDSAAYFCASSPAGGNGYTFGSGTRLTVV.

The J gene is TRBJ1-2, the V gene TRBV4-1; a possible D gene is TRBD1 (6 bases). Per the germline V gene, CDR1 is MGHRA and CDR2 is YSYEKL. This CDR3 region has 16 residues. V shed 6 bases and J shed 4 bases, with 21 bases lying between them. The CDR3 reads CASSLVHLSDSYGYTF. CDR3 in DNA: TGCGCCAGCAGTCTAGTACACTTGTCGGACAGCTATGGCTACACCTTC.

The rearrangement links TRBV7-9 to TRBJ2-1; D is unresolved. The CDR3 length is 11 residues. The V and J ends lost 2 bases and 7 bases respectively, with 3 bases between them. Germline lookup yields CDR1 SEHNR and CDR2 FQNEAQ (reference sequence). CDR3 DNA sequence: TGTGCCAGCAGCTTACGTAATGAGCAGTTCTTC. Residues: CASSLRNEQFF.

The chain employs TRBV7-2 and TRBJ2-1; D perhaps matches TRBD2 (8 bases). The germline CDR1 and CDR2 sequences are SGHTA and FQGNSA. The V gene lost 10 bases and the J gene lost 2 bases, with 15 bases spanning the gap. CDR3 length equals 14 residues. Here the CDR3 reads CATPGGGTYNEQFF. As DNA, the CDR3 is TGTGCCACCCCGGGAGGGGGCACCTACAATGAGCAGTTCTTC.

The V gene is TRBV7-6, the J gene TRBJ1-2, with D possibly matching TRBD1 (6 bases). The CDR3 totals 15 residues. Between the trimmed V and J ends, which lost 2 bases and 6 bases, there was a span of 16 bases. In germline, CDR1 is SGHVS, CDR2 FNYEAQ. The DNA of the CDR3 is TGTGCCAGCAGCTTATCCCTCAACCAGGGGAATGGCTACACCTTC. Its protein is CASSLSLNQGNGYTF.

V and J are TRBV7-3 and TRBJ2-7, with 7 bases aligning to TRBD1. Trimming took 5 bases from V and 5 from J; bases not matched to a gene: 6. This CDR3 has 13 residues. Germline CDR1 reads SGHTA; CDR2 reads FQGTGA. The CDR3 coding sequence is TGTGCCAGCAGCCCTATAGACAGGGACGAGCAGTACTTC. This gives the protein CASSPIDRDEQYF. The entire variable domain, with the rest obtained from reference TRBV7-3 and TRBJ2-7, is as follows: GAGVSQTPSNKVTEKGKYVELRCDPISGHTALYWYRQSLGQGPEFLIYFQGTGAADDSGLPNDRFFAVRPEGSVSTLKIQRTERGDSAVYLCASSPIDRDEQYFGPGTRLTVT.

The genes are TRBV6-2 or TRBV6-3 and TRBJ1-6; D uncertain. Trimming removed 5 bases from V and 7 bases from J, with 15 bases in between. The germline gives CDR1 MNHEY, CDR2 SVGEGT. The CDR3 consists of 15 residues. CDR3: CASSTLGIDNSPLHF. CDR3 sequence (DNA): TGTGCCAGCAGTACCTTGGGGATTGACAATTCACCCCTCCACTTT.

The chain is built from TRBV10-3 and TRBJ1-3, with 9 bases identical to TRBD1. Trimming cost V 10 bases and J 7 bases; bases outside gene matches: 2. Germline V gene sequence: CDR1 ENHRY, CDR2 SYGVKD. This CDR3 comprises 11 residues. The CDR3 is CATGQGNTIYF. In DNA, the CDR3 is TGTGCCACAGGACAGGGGAACACCATATATTTT.

The chain uses TRBV7-3 and TRBJ2-3; 7 bases map to TRBD2. Germline trimming cut 1 base from V and 3 bases from J; bases unmatched to any gene: 7. The germline gives CDR1 SGHTA, CDR2 FQGTGA. The CDR3 is made up of 16 amino acids. CDR3 nucleotide sequence: TGTGCCAGCAGCTTAAGTGGACTAGGCCGAACAGATACGCAGTATTTT. Translating it yields CASSLSGLGRTDTQYF.

This chain uses TRBV6-1 with TRBJ1-3, with D unresolved. CDR1 and CDR2 from the germline V gene are MNHNS and SASEGT. V was trimmed by 1 base and J by 0 bases, leaving 7 bases between them. The CDR3 loop spans 15 amino acids. The CDR3 protein is CASSEGGSSGNTIYF. For the CDR3, the DNA is TGTGCCAGCAGTGAAGGCGGAAGCTCTGGAAACACCATATATTTT.

The chain joins TRBV19 to TRBJ1-1, with 9 bases identical to TRBD1. Trimming took 8 bases from V and 2 from J; bases not matched to a gene: 9. CDR1 is LNHDA, CDR2 SQIVND, per germline (reference sequence). The CDR3 loop spans 15 amino acids. The CDR3 region is CASHRGRERNTEAFF. CDR3 in DNA: TGTGCCAGTCACAGGGGGCGGGAGAGAAACACTGAAGCTTTCTTT.

This clone was recorded only once. The chain has TRBV25-1 and TRBJ2-7; 9 positions agree with TRBD1. The V gene's germline CDR1 is MGHDK and CDR2 SYGVNS. Germline trimming cut 3 bases from V and 1 base from J; bases unmatched to any gene: 4. This CDR3 comprises 15 residues. CDR3 in DNA: TGTGCCAGCAGTGATTCCGGGACAGGGTCCTACGAGCAGTACTTC. Translated, it gives CASSDSGTGSYEQYF.

The J gene is TRBJ1-2, the V gene TRBV19, with TRBD1 as a possible D gene (5 bases). The V and J ends lost 1 base and 3 bases respectively, with 12 bases between them. The germline gives CDR1 LNHDA, CDR2 SQIVND (reference sequence). The CDR3 is 15 amino acids. CDR3 residues: CASSIGGRVDYGYTF. The CDR3 nucleotides are TGTGCCAGTAGTATAGGAGGCAGGGTGGACTATGGCTACACCTTC.

The chain combines TRBV3-1 (or the pseudogene TRBV3-2) with TRBJ2-7; perhaps TRBD1 as D (5 bases). Germline CDR1 LGHDT, CDR2 YNNKEL (reference sequence). This CDR3 is built from 14 residues. Between the trimmed V and J ends, which lost 5 bases and 7 bases, there was a span of 18 bases. CDR3 in amino acids: CASSRPGALREQYV. The DNA for the CDR3 is TGTGCCAGCAGCAGACCTGGGGCTCTGAGGGAGCAGTACGTC.

In its sample, this clone was seen once. This chain uses TRBV11-2 with TRBJ2-2, with 8 bases aligning to TRBD2. After removal of 5 bases from V and 4 bases from J, the junction contained 6 bases not matched to a gene. The CDR3 extends over 15 amino acids. Per germline, CDR1 SGHAT and CDR2 FQNNGV. DNA of the CDR3: TGTGCCAGCAGCCCCGGGGGGGCGGGCACCGGGGAGCTGTTTTTT. It codes for CASSPGGAGTGELFF.

V and J are TRBV6-6 and TRBJ2-7; the D gene is possibly TRBD1 (6 bases). Trimming removed 6 bases from V and 0 bases from J, with 9 bases in between. Germline CDR1 MNHNY, CDR2 SVGAGI (reference sequence). The CDR3 has 13 amino acids. CDR3 bases: TGTGCCAGCAGAAGGGGGAGCTCCTACGAGCAGTACTTC. Its translation: CASRRGSSYEQYF.

The V gene is TRBV7-8, the J gene TRBJ2-5; 8 nucleotides line up with TRBD2. This CDR3 has 18 amino acids. Germline V gene sequence: CDR1 SGHVS, CDR2 FQNEAQ. V lost 3 bases, J lost 0 bases, and 12 bases stayed unmatched. CDR3 loop: CASSLIRASGLYQETQYF. Written as DNA, the CDR3 is TGTGCCAGCAGCTTGATTCGGGCTAGCGGGTTATACCAAGAGACCCAGTACTTC.

Concerning this clone itself: At one end the junction does not follow the germline gene, possibly because of a read error. This chain links TRBV7-7 with TRBJ2-5, with D tentatively TRBD1 or TRBD2 (5 bases each). The CDR3 extends over 15 amino acids. Germline-derived CDR1 and CDR2 are SSHAT and FNYEAQ (reference sequence). CDR3: CASSTGRTYQETQYF. CDR3 DNA: TGTGCTAGCAGCACGGGACGGACGTACCAAGAGACCCAGTACTTC.

The chain links TRBV7-8 to TRBJ2-7; the match to TRBD2 covers 10 bases. Germline CDR1 and CDR2: SGHVS and FQNEAQ. The CDR3 runs 13 residues. Losses at the gene ends were 1 base for V and 10 bases for J; bases not matched to a gene: 4. The CDR3 DNA sequence: TGTGCCAGCAGCTTAGGGGCTAGCGGGAGACAGTACGTC. This encodes CASSLGASGRQYV.

This chain links TRBV2 with TRBJ2-7, with 8 nucleotides matching TRBD1. Germline loops: CDR1 SNHLY, CDR2 FYNNEI. V lost 4 bases, J lost 5 bases, and 4 bases stayed unmatched. The CDR3 is 13 residues long. The CDR3 sequence: CASSVQGAHEQYF. Written as DNA, the CDR3 is TGTGCCAGCAGTGTTCAGGGGGCCCACGAGCAGTACTTC.

V is TRBV6-1 and J is TRBJ1-2, with 7 bases matching TRBD1. Germline values: CDR1 MNHNS, CDR2 SASEGT. The CDR3 covers 15 residues. The V and J ends lost 0 bases and 7 bases, in that order; junction bases with no gene match: 8. The CDR3 DNA reads as TGTGCCAGCAGTGAAGCGCAAGAGGGGGCGGGTGGCTACACCTTC. Amino acid sequence: CASSEAQEGAGGYTF.

The CDR3 here is CAISESGQGNWQYV. The CDR3 nucleotides are TGTGCCATCAGTGAGTCGGGACAGGGGAATTGGCAGTACGTC. The chain is built from TRBV10-3 and TRBJ2-7; TRBD1 matches 10 bases. The germline CDR1 and CDR2 sequences are ENHRY and SYGVKD. The CDR3 consists of 14 residues. The ends lost 0 bases at V and 9 bases at J; junction bases unmatched: 5.

J is TRBJ2-6 and V is TRBV5-1, with 7 bases identical to TRBD1. After removal of 4 bases from V and 0 bases from J, the junction contained 10 bases not matched to a gene. Germline CDR1 reads SGHRS; CDR2 reads YFSETQ. This CDR3 is 18 amino acids long. This CDR3 is CASSVSGTASSGANVLTF. CDR3 nucleotides: TGCGCCAGCAGCGTCTCCGGGACAGCCAGCTCTGGGGCCAACGTCCTGACTTTC.

This clone was counted once. The chain recombines TRBV5-1 with TRBJ2-2, with TRBD1 matching 8 bases. Germline V gene data show CDR1 as SGHRS and CDR2 as YFSETQ. Trimming cost V 4 bases and J 2 bases; bases outside gene matches: 16. CDR3 size: 19 residues. Here the CDR3 DNA reads TGCGCCAGCAGCAGAGCCCCAACCTCCGGACAGGGAAACACCGGGGAGCTGTTTTTT. It codes for CASSRAPTSGQGNTGELFF.

This chain uses TRBV11-3 with TRBJ2-1; 9 nucleotides match TRBD2. This CDR3 is 14 amino acids long. The germline gives CDR1 SGHNT, CDR2 YENEEA. V trimming: 6 bases; J trimming: 9 bases; junction bases outside the gene matches: 9. The CDR3 is CASSSNSGSGEQFF. The CDR3 DNA follows: TGTGCCAGCAGTTCGAATAGCGGGAGTGGTGAGCAGTTCTTC.

V and J are TRBV6-5 and TRBJ1-2; D uncertain. Germline assignment: CDR1 MNHEY and CDR2 SVGAGI. V shed 6 bases and J shed 8 bases, with 19 bases lying between them. This CDR3 is built from 14 residues. CDR3 in amino acids: CASRKGSTSGGYTF. The CDR3 DNA follows: TGTGCCAGCAGAAAAGGGTCCACCTCGGGCGGCTACACCTTC.